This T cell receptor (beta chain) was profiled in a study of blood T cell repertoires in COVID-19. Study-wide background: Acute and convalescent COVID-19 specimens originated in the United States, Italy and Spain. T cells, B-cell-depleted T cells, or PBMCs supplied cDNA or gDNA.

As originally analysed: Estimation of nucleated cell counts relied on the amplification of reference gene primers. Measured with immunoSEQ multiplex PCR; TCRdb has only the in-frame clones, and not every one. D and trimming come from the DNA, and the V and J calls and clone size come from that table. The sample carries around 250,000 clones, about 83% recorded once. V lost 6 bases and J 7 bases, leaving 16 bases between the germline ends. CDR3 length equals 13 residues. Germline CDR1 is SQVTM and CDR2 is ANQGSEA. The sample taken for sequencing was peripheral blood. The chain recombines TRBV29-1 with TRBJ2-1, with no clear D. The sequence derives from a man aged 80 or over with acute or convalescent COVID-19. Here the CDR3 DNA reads TGCAGCGTGACTGATACTATCGGGAATGAGCAGTTCTTC. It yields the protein CSVTDTIGNEQFF.